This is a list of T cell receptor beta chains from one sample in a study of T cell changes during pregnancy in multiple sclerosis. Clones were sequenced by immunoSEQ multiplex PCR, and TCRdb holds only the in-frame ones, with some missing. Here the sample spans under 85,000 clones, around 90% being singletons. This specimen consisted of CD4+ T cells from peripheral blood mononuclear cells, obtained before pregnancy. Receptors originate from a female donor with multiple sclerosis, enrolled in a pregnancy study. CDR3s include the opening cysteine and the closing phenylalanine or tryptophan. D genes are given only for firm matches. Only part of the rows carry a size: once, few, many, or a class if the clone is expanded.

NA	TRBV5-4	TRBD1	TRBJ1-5	CASSLRYRGGHCYSNQPQHF	TGTGCCAGCAGCTTGAGGTACAGGGGCGGACATTGTTATAGCAATCAGCCCCAGCATTTT
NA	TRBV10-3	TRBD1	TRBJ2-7	CAISPRGTGIDEQYF	TGTGCCATCAGTCCCAGGGGGACAGGGATCGACGAGCAGTACTTC
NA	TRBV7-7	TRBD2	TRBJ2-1	CASSLQPGTRGNEQFF	TGTGCCAGCAGCTTACAGCCGGGGACTAGGGGCAATGAGCAGTTCTTC
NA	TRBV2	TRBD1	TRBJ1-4	CASSDEGQGIFF	TGTGCCAGCAGTGACGAGGGACAGGGGATTTTTTTT
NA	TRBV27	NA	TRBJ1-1	CASSLFPGNTEAFF	TGTGCCAGCAGTTTATTCCCCGGGAACACTGAAGCTTTCTTT
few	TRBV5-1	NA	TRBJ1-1	CASRFGPNRVGTEAFF	TGCGCCAGCAGATTTGGCCCCAACAGGGTGGGAACTGAAGCTTTCTTT
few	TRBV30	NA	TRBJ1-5	CAWGELGQPQHF	TGTGCCTGGGGGGAACTAGGGCAGCCCCAGCATTTT
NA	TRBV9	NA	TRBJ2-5	CASSFEPGLQETQYF	TGTGCCAGCAGCTTCGAACCGGGACTGCAAGAGACCCAGTACTTC
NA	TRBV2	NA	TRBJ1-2	CASSEGGDYGYTF	TGTGCCAGCAGTGAGGGGGGAGACTATGGCTACACCTTC
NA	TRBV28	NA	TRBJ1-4	CASSFDPGVEEKLFF	TGTGCCAGCAGTTTCGATCCGGGGGTAGAAGAAAAACTGTTTTTT
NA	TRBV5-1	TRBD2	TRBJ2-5	CASSASGGQETQYF	TGCGCCAGCAGCGCCAGCGGGGGCCAAGAGACCCAGTACTTC